A single sample is the source of the 17 T cell receptor beta chains below, sequenced in a study of beta chain features in type 1 diabetes (dated by TCRdb to 2017 to 2018). Points the paper makes about the study in general: Type 1 diabetes patients showed a moderate but significant shortening of TCRB CDR3 length in all four CD4+ subsets.

The library was produced with the immunoSEQ multiplex PCR assay. The High Capacity cDNA Reverse Transcription Kit was used to reverse transcribe all of the isolated RNA, meaning that expressed TCRB transcripts were what got sequenced. TCRdb limited this immuneACCESS table to in-frame rearrangements with V and J called. A share of clones is missing; checked studies link under half to unresolved V genes, and the rest is unexplained. The sample includes approximately 160,000 clones, with roughly 63% observed a single time. The top ten hold 0.08% to 0.1% of the sample. No antigen is known for these receptors. The sample taken for sequencing was naive CD4+ T cells from blood. According to the study, the label for this sample's cell subset or site signals: true naive CD4+ T cells. These TCRs come from a man under 40 with type 1 diabetes.

The rearrangement uses TRBV9 and TRBJ2-5; no clear D gene. Trimming left V 0 bases short and J 3 bases short, with 9 bases between. CDR1 is SGDLS, CDR2 YYNGEE, per germline. The CDR3 is 14 residues long. The CDR3 DNA follows: TGTGCCAGCAGCGTAGAAATTAGCAAAGAGACCCAGTACTTC. Its protein is CASSVEISKETQYF.

The rearrangement joins TRBV7-2 to TRBJ2-3; unclear D gene. The CDR3 totals 13 residues. Germline values: CDR1 SGHTA, CDR2 FQGNSA. Deletions cut 2 bases from V and 5 bases from J, with 8 bases between. The CDR3 nucleotides are TGTGCCAGCAGCTTAACTCCGGGAGATACGCAGTATTTT. Its protein product is CASSLTPGDTQYF. Together with reference TRBV7-2 and TRBJ2-3, the CDR3 gives the full variable domain: GAGVSQSPSNKVTEKGKDVELRCDPISGHTALYWYRQSLGQGLEFLIYFQGNSAPDKSGLPSDRFSAERTGGSVSTLTIQRTQQEDSAVYLCASSLTPGDTQYFGPGTRLTVL.

The chain recombines TRBV7-9 with TRBJ2-3; 12 nucleotides match TRBD1. The length of the CDR3 is 15 residues. Germline V lookup: CDR1 SEHNR, CDR2 FQNEAQ (reference sequence). With 6 bases clipped from V and 3 bases from J, the junction kept 4 bases outside the gene matches. CDR3 nucleotide sequence: TGTGCCAGCAGTCCGGGACAGGGGGCTACAGATACGCAGTATTTT. It translates to CASSPGQGATDTQYF.

The J gene is TRBJ2-4, the V gene TRBV11-2; D remains ambiguous. Germline-derived CDR1 and CDR2 are SGHAT and FQNNGV. The CDR3 runs to 14 residues. Deletions cut 0 bases from V and 8 bases from J, with 11 bases between. The CDR3 is CASSLDAILDIQYF. The CDR3 DNA reads TGTGCCAGCAGCTTAGATGCCATTCTAGACATTCAGTACTTC.

J is TRBJ2-7 and V is TRBV6-6; maybe TRBD1 (7 bases). The ends were cut back, 2 bases at V and 3 bases at J, with 11 bases in the middle. The CDR3 covers 14 residues. CDR1 MNHNY and CDR2 SVGAGI come from the germline V gene (reference sequence). The CDR3 DNA sequence: TGTGCCAGCAGTTACACAGGGGAGGACTACGAGCAGTACTTC. Its translation: CASSYTGEDYEQYF.

The chain links TRBV29-1 to TRBJ2-7; 10 bases are a match to TRBD1. Germline trimming cut 2 bases from V and 3 bases from J; bases unmatched to any gene: 4. Germline CDR1 reads SQVTM; CDR2 reads ANQGSEA. The CDR3 is made up of 14 amino acids. The CDR3: CSVESGTGVYEQYF. CDR3 in DNA: TGCAGCGTTGAATCCGGGACAGGGGTCTACGAGCAGTACTTC.

The rearrangement joins TRBV7-9 to TRBJ2-5; possibly TRBD1 for D (5 bases). Germline CDR1 reads SEHNR; CDR2 reads FQNEAQ (reference sequence). The ends were cut back, 5 bases at V and 3 bases at J, with 7 bases in the middle. The CDR3 loop spans 12 amino acids. DNA for the CDR3: TGTGCCAGCAGCAAGACAGAAGAGACCCAGTACTTC. It translates to CASSKTEETQYF.

The chain couples TRBV10-3 to TRBJ2-7, with D possibly being TRBD2 (6 bases). The CDR3 has 13 amino acids. V lost 6 bases and J 2 bases, leaving 11 bases between the germline ends. Germline V gives CDR1 ENHRY, CDR2 SYGVKD. DNA of the CDR3: TGTGCCATCAGGGGGACTGGCCCCTACGAGCAGTACTTC. This encodes CAIRGTGPYEQYF.

The chain couples TRBV6-5 to TRBJ1-4; D remains unclear. In germline, CDR1 is MNHEY, CDR2 SVGAGI. The CDR3 has 15 amino acids. The V gene lost 0 bases and the J gene lost 7 bases, with 12 bases spanning the gap. CDR3 sequence reads: CASSYSPSLSEKLFF. As DNA, the CDR3 is TGTGCCAGCAGTTACTCACCTTCCTTGAGTGAAAAACTGTTTTTT.

The rearrangement links TRBV18 to TRBJ2-1, with D uncertain. Germline CDR1 is KGHSH and CDR2 is LQKENI. The CDR3 extends over 17 amino acids. V dropped 3 bases and J dropped 2 bases, with 17 bases sitting between them. The CDR3 coding sequence is TGTGCCAGCTCACCCATCGACGACCCTGGAGCCTACAATGAGCAGTTCTTC. This translates into CASSPIDDPGAYNEQFF.

There are a few counts of this clone. J is TRBJ1-2 and V is TRBV4-3, with D possibly TRBD1 on 5 matching bases. Trimming took off 8 bases at V and 2 bases at J, with 9 bases between the two ends. Germline CDR1 and CDR2: LGHNA and YSLEER. The CDR3 is 12 amino acids. The CDR3 nucleotides are TGCGCCAGCCGGGGACGGAACTATGGCTACACCTTC. This codes for CASRGRNYGYTF.

The V and J genes are TRBV15 and TRBJ2-5; 10 bases line up with TRBD2. With 1 base clipped from V and 6 bases from J, the junction kept 8 bases outside the gene matches. Per germline, CDR1 LNHNV and CDR2 YYDKDF (reference sequence). The CDR3 has 16 amino acids. The CDR3 sequence: CATSRASGGAWQTQYF. CDR3 nucleotides: TGTGCCACCAGCAGAGCGAGCGGGGGGGCCTGGCAGACCCAGTACTTC.

This clone has just a few counts. The V call is TRBV2, the J call TRBJ2-1; TRBD2 is a possible D gene (7 bases). Trimming pared 7 bases from V and 6 bases from J, leaving 19 bases between. Germline CDR1 is SNHLY and CDR2 is FYNNEI. CDR3 length: 15 residues. Here the CDR3 DNA reads TGTGCCAGCACCCCGGCGGGGGCAGCCCTCAATGAGCAGTTCTTC. Translating gives CASTPAGAALNEQFF.

J is TRBJ2-5 and V is TRBV29-1; 15 bases are a match to TRBD2. The CDR3 loop spans 15 amino acids. The germline gives CDR1 SQVTM, CDR2 ANQGSEA. V trimming: 6 bases; J trimming: 4 bases; junction bases outside the gene matches: 6. The CDR3 loop is CSVAGLAGGGETQYF. The CDR3 coding sequence is TGCAGCGTAGCGGGACTAGCGGGGGGAGGAGAGACCCAGTACTTC.

The genes are TRBV29-1 and TRBJ2-5; no reliable D call. The CDR3 consists of 13 residues. Germline lookup yields CDR1 SQVTM and CDR2 ANQGSEA. Trimming took 8 bases from V and 4 from J, leaving 17 bases between them. CDR3 in DNA: TGCAGCCCCGGGCCCCGACACGGAGAGACCCAGTACTTC. The encoded protein is CSPGPRHGETQYF.

The sample holds one count of this clone. The chain has TRBV29-1 and TRBJ2-3; 7 nucleotides agree with TRBD1. The CDR3 consists of 15 residues. Germline CDR1 SQVTM, CDR2 ANQGSEA. V was pared by 3 bases and J by 6 bases, with 12 bases of the junction left unmatched. The CDR3 loop is CSVEPQGLFSDTQYF. For the CDR3, the DNA is TGCAGCGTTGAGCCACAGGGGTTGTTTTCTGATACGCAGTATTTT.

The V and J genes are TRBV28 and TRBJ2-7; no definite D call. CDR1 is MDHEN and CDR2 is SYDVKM in the germline V gene. The V gene lost 3 bases and the J gene lost 8 bases, with 14 bases spanning the gap. This CDR3 has 13 amino acids. CDR3 loop: CASSLAQSGQQYF. CDR3 sequence (DNA): TGTGCCAGCAGTTTGGCCCAGTCCGGACAGCAGTACTTC.